Detailed here is one TCR beta chain. No antigen is known for it. Germline CDR1 DFQATT, CDR2 SNEGSKA (reference sequence). The CDR3 totals 14 residues. This specimen belongs to a study of blood T cells in healthy people across ages. The authors ran a second PCR of about 6 to 11 cycles using a sample-barcoded 5' primer and a J-beta primer mix. Each TCR beta cDNA got a 12-nucleotide random molecular identifier. Per sample, CDR3-containing paired-end reads numbered at least 3 million. TCRdb re-called the 5' RACE reads with MiXCR, one entry per CDR3 protein. The sample holds 700,000 or so distinct CDR3 sequences; about 20% are singletons and the top ten take roughly 22%. Study outcomes and limitations: Fewer expanded clones and more diversity marked long-lived versus aged donors.

Sequenced: blood. The rearrangement joins TRBV20-1 to TRBJ2-5; 13 nucleotides agree with TRBD2. The closer fit of TRBJ2-1 to the DNA end suggests the J call may be wrong. This sequence originates from a man in his sixties or seventies in good health. CDR3 nucleotides: TGCAGTGCTAGCCGACTAGCGGGAGGCAATGAGCAGTTCTTC. This codes for CSASRLAGGNEQFF.